This T cell receptor beta chain originates from a study of monozygotic twins with inflammatory bowel disease. Study-wide points: Healthy co-twins exceeded IBD patients in TCRbeta diversity as measured by inverse Simpson. Relative to healthy twins, IBD patients had fewer clonotypes in common with others, a gap that was especially apparent with disease activity.

Remarks on this clonotype: The antigen remains unidentified.

TCRdb reanalyzed the 5' RACE reads, giving one entry per CDR3 protein sequence and no DNA. The sample holds around 150,000 distinct CDR3 sequences. The germline CDR1 and CDR2 sequences are SQVTM and ANQGSEA. The CDR3 covers 15 residues. Input material: blood. The chain couples TRBV29-1 to TRBJ2-5; checking the TCRdb D call of TRBD2 is not possible without DNA. The receptor's source is a human donor with ulcerative colitis or Crohn's disease, or a healthy co-twin of an affected twin (not recorded which). CDR3 amino acids: CSVDGASGNQETQYF.